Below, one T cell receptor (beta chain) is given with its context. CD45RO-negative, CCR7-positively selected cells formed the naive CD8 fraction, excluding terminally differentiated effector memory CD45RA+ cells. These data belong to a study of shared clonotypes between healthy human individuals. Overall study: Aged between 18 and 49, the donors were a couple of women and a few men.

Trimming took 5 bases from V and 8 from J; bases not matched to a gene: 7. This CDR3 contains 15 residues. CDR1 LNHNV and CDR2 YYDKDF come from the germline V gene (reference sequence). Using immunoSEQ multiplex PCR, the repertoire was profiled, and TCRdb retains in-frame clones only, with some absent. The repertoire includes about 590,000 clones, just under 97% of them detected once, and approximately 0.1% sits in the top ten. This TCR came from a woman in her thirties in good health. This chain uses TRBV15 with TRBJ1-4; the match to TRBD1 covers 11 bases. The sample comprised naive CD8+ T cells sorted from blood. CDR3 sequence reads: CATSPGTGGEEKLFF. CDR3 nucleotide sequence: TGTGCCACCAGCCCTGGGACAGGGGGGGAAGAAAAACTGTTTTTT.